The rows below give T cell receptor beta chains drawn from one sample of a study of T-cell reconstitution after alpha-beta-depleted transplantation in children. Each CDR3 protein gets one entry after TCRdb re-called the PCR reads with MiXCR. The repertoire holds 200,000 to 300,000 distinct CDR3 sequences, with about 26% as singletons. The sequenced sample was PBMCs, obtained before TCRalphabeta/CD19-depleted stem cell transplant. The receptors were sampled from a girl aged 2 to 10 with Fanconi anemia, due to receive a stem cell transplant. Each CDR3 is given with its conserved first and last residue. Each record gives: V gene, J gene, clone size, D gene, CDR3 DNA, CDR3 protein. A D gene is named only where the DNA matches it firmly. Part of the rows lack a size; the others show once, few, many or a class for expanded clones.

V: TRBV29-1; J: TRBJ2-3; size: many; D: .; DNA: TGCAGCGTTGACAGGGGAAAAGGAGATACGCAGTATTTT; CDR3: CSVDRGKGDTQYF
V: TRBV13; J: TRBJ2-5; size: .; D: .; DNA: TGTGCCAGCAGCTCCGGAACGGGGGCCGTGACCCAGTACTTC; CDR3: CASSSGTGAVTQYF
V: TRBV12-3/TRBV12-4; J: TRBJ2-3; size: many; D: TRBD2; DNA: TGTGCCAGCAGATCCGGGACTAGCATGGATACGCAGTATTTT; CDR3: CASRSGTSMDTQYF
V: TRBV29-1; J: TRBJ2-1; size: few; D: .; DNA: TGCAGCGTTTTCTCCCGCGACCAGTCCCTTGAGCAGTTCTTC; CDR3: CSVFSRDQSLEQFF
V: TRBV20-1; J: TRBJ1-3; size: .; D: .; DNA: TGCAGTGGAAGGGGCTCTGGAAACACCATATATTTT; CDR3: CSGRGSGNTIYF
V: TRBV29-1; J: TRBJ2-7; size: many; D: .; DNA: TGCAGCGTTGAAGCCCTACCGTGGACCTCCTACGAGCAGTACTTC; CDR3: CSVEALPWTSYEQYF
V: TRBV15; J: TRBJ1-5; size: few; D: .; DNA: TGTGCCACCAGCAGGGCGGGGATGGGCAATCAGCCCCAGCATTTT; CDR3: CATSRAGMGNQPQHF
V: TRBV20-1; J: TRBJ2-7; size: few; D: .; DNA: TGCAGTGCTAGAGATTACAGGGTCTACGAGCAGTACTTC; CDR3: CSARDYRVYEQYF
V: TRBV29-1; J: TRBJ1-1; size: .; D: .; DNA: TGCAGCGTTGGCAAAGAGGTGGAAGCTTTCTTT; CDR3: CSVGKEVEAFF
V: TRBV20-1; J: TRBJ2-1; size: many; D: TRBD1; DNA: TGCAGTGCTAGAGTTAACCCCGGGACAGGGCGGAATGAGCAGTTCTTC; CDR3: CSARVNPGTGRNEQFF
V: TRBV7-2; J: TRBJ2-2; size: .; D: TRBD2; DNA: TGTGCCAGCAGCTCAACGGGACTAGCCAACACCGGGGAGCTGTTTTTT; CDR3: CASSSTGLANTGELFF
V: TRBV15; J: TRBJ2-3; size: many; D: .; DNA: TGTGCCACCAGCAGAGTCAAAATAGATACGCAGTATTTT; CDR3: CATSRVKIDTQYF
V: TRBV15; J: TRBJ2-7; size: many; D: .; DNA: TGTGCCACCAGCAGAGGCGGGGAGCAGTACTTC; CDR3: CATSRGGEQYF
V: TRBV29-1; J: TRBJ1-2; size: many; D: TRBD1; DNA: TGCAGCGTGGCAGGGGGAGGCTACACCTTC; CDR3: CSVAGGGYTF
V: TRBV3-1; J: TRBJ2-1; size: .; D: .; DNA: TGTGCCAGCGGGTCTAGAAATGAGCAGTTCTTC; CDR3: CASGSRNEQFF
V: TRBV6-1; J: TRBJ2-1; size: .; D: .; DNA: TGTGCCAGCACCCTAACTCTCAATGAGCAGTTCTTC; CDR3: CASTLTLNEQFF
V: TRBV9; J: TRBJ2-3; size: .; D: TRBD1; DNA: TGTGCCAGCAGCGTCTCCGGGACAGGGGGACCAGATACGCAGTATTTT; CDR3: CASSVSGTGGPDTQYF
V: TRBV21-1; J: TRBJ2-5; size: .; D: .; DNA: TGTGCCAGCAGCAAAGGGGACAGGAAAGAGACCCAGTACTTC; CDR3: CASSKGDRKETQYF
V: TRBV29-1; J: TRBJ2-3; size: many; D: .; DNA: TGCAGCGTTGGAGGGGCCGATACGCAGTATTTT; CDR3: CSVGGADTQYF
V: TRBV19; J: TRBJ2-7; size: .; D: TRBD2; DNA: TGTGCCAGTAGTTCGGGGCGTCGCCGGGGACTAGCGGAGCCCTACGAGCAGTACTTC; CDR3: CASSSGRRRGLAEPYEQYF
V: TRBV20-1; J: TRBJ2-2; size: many; D: TRBD2; DNA: TGCAGTGTTGGGGGGCCCTTACTAGCGGGAGGTGGGACCGGGGAGCTGTTTTTT; CDR3: CSVGGPLLAGGGTGELFF
V: TRBV4-2; J: TRBJ2-7; size: many; D: .; DNA: TGTGCCAGCAGCCAAGATCCACAGGGATACTACGAGCAGTACTTC; CDR3: CASSQDPQGYYEQYF
V: TRBV6-1; J: TRBJ2-2; size: many; D: TRBD2; DNA: TGTGCCAGCACCCTAAAAGCGGGATTCACCGGGGAGCTGTTTTTT; CDR3: CASTLKAGFTGELFF
V: TRBV20-1; J: TRBJ2-1; size: many; D: TRBD2; DNA: TGCAGTGCTAGAGATCCCCGTAGCGGGGGGGAGGGTGAGCAGTTCTTC; CDR3: CSARDPRSGGEGEQFF
V: TRBV10-2; J: TRBJ2-2; size: few; D: .; DNA: TGCGCCAGCAGTGAGACCCAACGTACCGGGGAGCTGTTTTTT; CDR3: CASSETQRTGELFF
V: TRBV29-1; J: TRBJ2-7; size: once; D: TRBD2; DNA: TGCAGCGTTGGGGGGACTAGCCTGGGCGAGCAGTACTTC; CDR3: CSVGGTSLGEQYF
V: TRBV6-4; J: TRBJ2-7; size: few; D: .; DNA: TGTGCCAGCAGTGACGCCGACTGGTACGAGCAGTACTTC; CDR3: CASSDADWYEQYF
V: TRBV20-1; J: TRBJ1-1; size: many; D: .; DNA: TGCAGTGCTCACACAGATAACACTGAAGCTTTCTTT; CDR3: CSAHTDNTEAFF
V: TRBV29-1; J: TRBJ2-7; size: many; D: .; DNA: TGCAGCGTTGCTGGGGTGGGGATCTCCTACGAGCAGTACTTC; CDR3: CSVAGVGISYEQYF
V: TRBV29-1; J: TRBJ2-5; size: once; D: .; DNA: TGCAGCGTTTCCCCTTGGGTCCAAGAGACCCAGTACTTC; CDR3: CSVSPWVQETQYF
V: TRBV20-1; J: TRBJ2-5; size: few; D: TRBD1; DNA: TGCAGTGCTAGTAGCAGGGGGGAGACCCAGTACTTC; CDR3: CSASSRGETQYF
V: TRBV20-1; J: TRBJ2-3; size: .; D: TRBD1; DNA: TGCAGTGCCATCACAGGGGGCACAGATACGCAGTATTTT; CDR3: CSAITGGTDTQYF
V: TRBV20-1; J: TRBJ1-6; size: few; D: TRBD1; DNA: TGCAGTGCTAGAGTACAGGGGGCCGGTACTTCACCCCTCCACTTT; CDR3: CSARVQGAGTSPLHF
V: TRBV4-2; J: TRBJ2-7; size: many; D: .; DNA: TGTGCCAGCAGCCAAGCCTACGAGCAGTACTTC; CDR3: CASSQAYEQYF
V: TRBV21-1; J: TRBJ2-2; size: .; D: .; DNA: TGTGCCAGCAGCGCGCGGGAGGGCCCGACCGGGGAGCTGTTTTTT; CDR3: CASSAREGPTGELFF
V: TRBV20-1; J: TRBJ2-1; size: .; D: .; DNA: TGCAGTGCTAGAAACACCCCGAGACTGGCAACCTACAATGAGCAGTTCTTC; CDR3: CSARNTPRLATYNEQFF
V: TRBV12-3/TRBV12-4; J: TRBJ2-5; size: few; D: TRBD1; DNA: TGTGCCAGCAGTAACGGACAGGGGACATACCAAGAGACCCAGTACTTC; CDR3: CASSNGQGTYQETQYF
V: TRBV19; J: TRBJ1-3; size: .; D: .; DNA: TGTGCCAGTAGACAGGCCCACTCTGGAAACACCATATATTTT; CDR3: CASRQAHSGNTIYF
V: TRBV2; J: TRBJ2-1; size: .; D: .; DNA: TGTGCCAGCAGTGAACACGGGGGCAACTACAATGAGCAGTTCTTC; CDR3: CASSEHGGNYNEQFF
V: TRBV20-1; J: TRBJ2-1; size: many; D: .; DNA: TGCAGTGCTAGAGGACCAGAGGGAGTTGCCTACAATGAGCAGTTCTTC; CDR3: CSARGPEGVAYNEQFF
V: TRBV20-1; J: TRBJ1-5; size: .; D: .; DNA: TGCAGTGCTAGAGATTGGGTCGGCCCCTCTAGTAATCAGCCCCAGCATTTT; CDR3: CSARDWVGPSSNQPQHF
V: TRBV29-1; J: TRBJ2-3; size: .; D: .; DNA: TGCAGCGTTCCCCTCGTCCCCTACACAGATACGCAGTATTTT; CDR3: CSVPLVPYTDTQYF
V: TRBV29-1; J: TRBJ2-5; size: many; D: .; DNA: TGCAGCGTTGGAAGACTATTGTATCGAGGGACCCAGTACTTC; CDR3: CSVGRLLYRGTQYF
V: TRBV20-1; J: TRBJ2-5; size: .; D: TRBD2; DNA: TGCAGTGCTGGACCATCAGCGGGGGTCCGGGAGACCCAGTACTTC; CDR3: CSAGPSAGVRETQYF
V: TRBV28; J: TRBJ2-2; size: few; D: .; DNA: TGTGCCAGCAGCCCCTTCACCGGGGAGCTGTTTTTT; CDR3: CASSPFTGELFF
V: TRBV6-5; J: TRBJ2-7; size: few; D: TRBD1; DNA: TGTGCCAGCAGTTACTCTGCCGGACAGGGGGGAACCTACGAGCAGTACTTC; CDR3: CASSYSAGQGGTYEQYF
V: TRBV6-2/TRBV6-3; J: TRBJ2-3; size: many; D: .; DNA: TGTGCCAGCAGTTACGCGGCGGCGAGCACAGATACGCAGTATTTT; CDR3: CASSYAAASTDTQYF
V: TRBV7-2; J: TRBJ2-7; size: .; D: .; DNA: TGTGCCAGCAGCTTAGATGGGAGAATCACCTACGAGCAGTACTTC; CDR3: CASSLDGRITYEQYF
V: TRBV30; J: TRBJ1-3; size: .; D: TRBD1; DNA: TGCGGGACAGACTCTGGAAACACCATATATTTT; CDR3: CGTDSGNTIYF
V: TRBV20-1; J: TRBJ2-5; size: many; D: TRBD2; DNA: TGCAGTGCTAGAGACCTAGCGGAAGAGACCCAGTACTTC; CDR3: CSARDLAEETQYF
V: TRBV29-1; J: TRBJ1-1; size: .; D: TRBD1; DNA: TGCAGCGTTGTCCCTCGGGACAGGGCTTTCTTT; CDR3: CSVVPRDRAFF